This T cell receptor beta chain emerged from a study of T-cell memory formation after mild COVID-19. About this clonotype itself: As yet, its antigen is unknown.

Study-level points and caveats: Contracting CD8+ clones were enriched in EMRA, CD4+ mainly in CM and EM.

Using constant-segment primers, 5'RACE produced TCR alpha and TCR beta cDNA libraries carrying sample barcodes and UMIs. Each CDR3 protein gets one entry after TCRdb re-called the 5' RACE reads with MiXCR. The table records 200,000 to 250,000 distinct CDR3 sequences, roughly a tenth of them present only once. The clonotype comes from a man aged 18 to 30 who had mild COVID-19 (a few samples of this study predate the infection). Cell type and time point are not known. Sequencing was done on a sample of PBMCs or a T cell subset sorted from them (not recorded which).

DNA of the CDR3: TGTGCCAGCAGTCCCCGGGACAGAATTTTCGGAAACACCATATATTTT. The encoded protein is CASSPRDRIFGNTIYF. This sequence joins TRBV12-3 or TRBV12-4 and TRBJ1-3, with TRBD1 identical over 7 bases. V lost 5 bases, J lost 4 bases, and 11 bases stayed unmatched. This CDR3 comprises 16 residues.